This T cell receptor beta chain came from a study of blood T cell repertoires in COVID-19. Background on the study: Acute-phase and convalescent COVID-19 samples originated in the United States, Italy and Spain. The cDNA or gDNA used as material had been derived from T cells, B-cell-depleted T cells, or PBMCs.

Across 20 to 25 US areas, participants ranged in age from roughly 18 to 95 years. Clinical history as reported by participants underpinned cohort assignment. With V trimmed by 2 bases and J by 5 bases, 5 bases remained unmatched. The CDR3 runs to 14 residues. Germline loops: CDR1 ENHRY, CDR2 SYGVKD. The method was immunoSEQ multiplex PCR; TCRdb's version includes in-frame clones alone and lacks a portion of them. The table lists around 250,000 clones, around 89% of them singletons, with over 4% in the top ten. The sequencing sample was made of PBMCs or T cells enriched from blood (not recorded which). The rearrangement uses TRBV10-3 and TRBJ2-7; 8 nucleotides align to TRBD1. This receptor was taken from a woman aged 25 to 39 who had recovered from COVID-19. This CDR3 reads CAISEQGAIDEQYF. DNA of the CDR3: TGTGCCATCAGTGAGCAGGGGGCTATCGACGAGCAGTACTTC.